Each of the 25 T cell receptor beta chains below was sequenced from the same sample in a study of T cell repertoires in cytomegalovirus infection. Their antigens remain unidentified. TCRdb reprocessed the reads via MiXCR and lists one record per CDR3 protein. The sample lists approximately 770,000 distinct CDR3 sequences; about 27% were seen once. The source was cultured CD8+ T cells from PBMCs, collected from culture after CMV antigen stimulation. The receptors originated from a human donor in good health (CMV status not recorded). Some clones in this sample may be carry-over from other donors' samples.

The V and J genes are TRBV5-1 and TRBJ1-1; weak D call: TRBD1 (5 bases). Trimming removed 0 bases from V and 12 bases from J, with 12 bases in between. The CDR3 covers 12 residues. Germline V CDR1 and CDR2: SGHRS, YFSETQ. The CDR3: CASSLGDSQSFF. In nucleotides, the CDR3 is TGCGCCAGCAGCTTGGGGGACTCTCAATCTTTCTTT.

V is TRBV27 and J is TRBJ2-2; 7 nucleotides line up with TRBD1. Germline lookup yields CDR1 MNHEY and CDR2 SMNVEV (reference sequence). The ends lost 5 bases at V and 9 bases at J; junction bases unmatched: 9. This CDR3 has 14 amino acids. CDR3 sequence: CASSLPGTDRELFF. The CDR3 DNA reads as TGTGCCAGCAGTCTTCCCGGGACAGACCGGGAGCTGTTTTTT.

This clonotype was detected many times. The chain has TRBV7-2 and TRBJ2-3; TRBD2 matches at 8 bases. CDR1 and CDR2 from the germline V gene are SGHTA and FQGNSA. This CDR3 comprises 17 residues. V was clipped by 6 bases and J by 4 bases; unmatched bases: 15. CDR3 amino acids: CASSSPLTGGVSDTQYF. In DNA, the CDR3 is TGTGCCAGCAGTTCCCCTCTGACGGGGGGGGTTTCAGATACGCAGTATTTT.

This chain uses TRBV7-2 with TRBJ2-1; 8 bases fit TRBD2. CDR3 length: 19 residues. With 3 bases clipped from V and 5 bases from J, the junction kept 18 bases outside the gene matches. Germline values: CDR1 SGHTA, CDR2 FQGNSA. The chain's CDR3 is CASSFGGGFVAGINNEQFF. The CDR3 DNA follows: TGTGCCAGCAGCTTTGGCGGGGGCTTTGTAGCGGGGATCAACAATGAGCAGTTCTTC.

This clonotype was detected a few times. The chain recombines TRBV7-3 with TRBJ2-3; 8 nucleotides align to TRBD1. Germline trimming cut 5 bases from V and 0 bases from J; bases unmatched to any gene: 7. Germline V gene lookup returns CDR1 SGHTA and CDR2 FQGTGA. There are 16 residues in the CDR3. The CDR3: CASSRTGTGSTDTQYF. In nucleotides, the CDR3 is TGTGCCAGCAGCCGAACAGGGACAGGTAGCACAGATACGCAGTATTTT.

This clonotype was counted only a few times. The chain uses TRBV19 and TRBJ1-2; possibly TRBD1 for D (5 bases). Trimming cost V 3 bases and J 1 base, with 12 bases left between them. The CDR3 is made up of 15 amino acids. The germline gives CDR1 LNHDA, CDR2 SQIVND (reference sequence). CDR3 DNA: TGTGCCAGTAGTATTGTTCCAGGGATTAACTATGGCTACACCTTC. This gives the protein CASSIVPGINYGYTF. Looking up the rest from reference TRBV19 and TRBJ1-2 gives the full variable domain: DGGITQSPKYLFRKEGQNVTLSCEQNLNHDAMYWYRQDPGQGLRLIYYSQIVNDFQKGDIAEGYSVSREKKESFPLTVTSAQKNPTAFYLCASSIVPGINYGYTFGSGTRLTVV.

This clonotype was seen ten or more times. The CDR3 coding sequence is TGTGCCAGCAGCTTAGTGGGGGGCGCGGATGGCTACACCTTC. Protein product: CASSLVGGADGYTF. This chain links TRBV7-6 with TRBJ1-2; D might be TRBD1 (6 bases). The V gene lost 1 base and the J gene lost 6 bases, with 12 bases spanning the gap. The length of the CDR3 is 14 residues. Germline V lookup: CDR1 SGHVS, CDR2 FNYEAQ. Full variable domain (outside the CDR3, taken from reference TRBV7-6 and TRBJ1-2): GAGVSQSPRYKVTKRGQDVALRCDPISGHVSLYWYRQALGQGPEFLTYFNYEAQQDKSGLPNDRFSAERPEGSISTLTIQRTEQRDSAMYRCASSLVGGADGYTFGSGTRLTVV.

The sample holds many counts of this clonotype. The rearrangement joins TRBV7-8 to TRBJ1-5, with unresolved D. This CDR3 contains 13 residues. Germline CDR1 is SGHVS and CDR2 is FQNEAQ. The V and J ends lost 5 bases and 3 bases respectively, with 8 bases between them. This CDR3 reads CASSRGPNQPQHF. CDR3 nucleotides: TGTGCCAGCAGCCGAGGCCCCAATCAGCCCCAGCATTTT.

CDR3 sequence: CASSLGTSGSYEQYF. CDR3 DNA sequence: TGTGCCAGCAGCTTGGGGACTAGCGGCTCCTACGAGCAGTACTTC. The chain links TRBV5-5 to TRBJ2-7, with TRBD2 matching over 10 bases. CDR1 is SGHKS, CDR2 YYEKEE, per germline (reference sequence). This CDR3 spans 15 amino acids. V was pared by 0 bases and J by 0 bases, with 0 bases of the junction left unmatched. Drawing the rest from reference TRBV5-5 and TRBJ2-7, the complete variable domain is DAGVTQSPTHLIKTRGQQVTLRCSPISGHKSVSWYQQVLGQGPQFIFQYYEKEERGRGNFPDRFSARQFPNYSSELNVNALLLGDSALYLCASSLGTSGSYEQYFGPGTRLTVT.

V gene TRBV14 combines with J gene TRBJ1-2, with 7 positions matching TRBD1. The CDR3 totals 16 residues. Germline CDR1 SGHDN, CDR2 FVKESK. V dropped 0 bases and J dropped 4; count of bases not matched to a gene: 8. Here the CDR3 reads CASSQDRRGTAYGYTF. CDR3 coding DNA: TGTGCCAGCAGCCAAGATCGGAGGGGGACAGCCTATGGCTACACCTTC.

Only a few counts were recorded for this clonotype. CDR3 residues: CASSALSAGRYYGYTF. The CDR3 region has the DNA TGTGCCAGCAGCGCCCTCTCGGCTGGGCGTTACTATGGCTACACCTTC. The chain couples TRBV9 to TRBJ1-2; no reliable D call. From germline, CDR1 is SGDLS and CDR2 YYNGEE. The CDR3 runs 16 residues. Trimming removed 3 bases at V and 3 bases at J, with 18 bases between.

Regarding this clonotype: Mismatch with germline at one junction end may stem from a read error. The chain carries TRBV4-1 and TRBJ2-1; D ambiguous. This CDR3 is built from 16 residues. CDR1 is MGHRA, CDR2 YSYEKL, per germline. The CDR3 bases are TGTGCCAGCAGCCAAGAATCCACCCCGTTTGGGGATGAGCAGTTCTTC. Translation gives CASSQESTPFGDEQFF.

The CDR3 DNA sequence: TGTGCCAGCAGTTACCAGGGGGCCCACGAGCAGTACGTC. Protein: CASSYQGAHEQYV. The V call is TRBV6-6, the J call TRBJ2-7; TRBD1 agrees at 8 bases. Germline V gene lookup returns CDR1 MNHNY and CDR2 SVGAGI (reference sequence). CDR3 length: 13 residues. The J segment lost 5 bases and the V segment lost 2 bases, leaving 2 bases of the junction unmatched.

This rearrangement joins TRBV25-1 to TRBJ2-2; 11 bases are shared with TRBD2. The CDR3 is 15 amino acids. Germline CDR1 and CDR2: MGHDK and SYGVNS. After removal of 7 bases from V and 6 bases from J, the junction contained 7 bases not matched to a gene. The CDR3 loop is CASKVAGGPAGELFF. The CDR3 DNA sequence: TGTGCCAGCAAAGTAGCGGGGGGGCCAGCCGGGGAGCTGTTTTTT. The whole variable domain, remainder taken from reference TRBV25-1 and TRBJ2-2, is EADIYQTPRYLVIGTGKKITLECSQTMGHDKMYWYQQDPGMELHLIHYSYGVNSTEKGDLSSESTVSRIRTEHFPLTLESARPSHTSQYLCASKVAGGPAGELFFGEGSRLTVL.

The genes are TRBV11-2 and TRBJ2-1, with TRBD2 identical over 7 bases. Germline loops: CDR1 SGHAT, CDR2 FQNNGV. The CDR3 has 15 residues. V lost 10 bases to trimming and J lost 8 bases; unmatched junction nucleotides: 17. CDR3 in amino acids: CATAGRGLGGDEQFF. The CDR3 coding sequence is TGTGCCACCGCCGGGAGAGGACTAGGAGGCGATGAGCAGTTCTTC.

Ten or more counts support this clonotype. The rearrangement uses TRBV12-3 or TRBV12-4 and TRBJ1-1; no firm D call. The CDR3 covers 13 residues. The V and J ends lost 1 base and 2 bases respectively, with 5 bases between them. Written as DNA, the CDR3 is TGTGCCAGCAGTTTAGAGGCAAACACTGAAGCTTTCTTT. It codes for CASSLEANTEAFF.

This clonotype has at least ten counts. The J gene is TRBJ2-5, the V gene TRBV7-2; D unresolved. CDR1 and CDR2 from the germline V gene are SGHTA and FQGNSA. The CDR3 contains 14 residues. Trimming took 2 bases from V and 1 from J, leaving 8 bases between them. The CDR3 sequence is CASSLQSFQETQYF. The CDR3 DNA sequence: TGTGCCAGCAGCTTACAAAGTTTCCAAGAGACCCAGTACTTC.

J is TRBJ1-2 and V is TRBV27, with D possibly being TRBD1 (6 bases). V was shortened by 8 bases and J by 3 bases, with 13 bases between the two germline ends. Germline V gives CDR1 MNHEY, CDR2 SMNVEV (reference sequence). The CDR3 loop spans 13 amino acids. In DNA form, the CDR3 reads TGTGCCAGCGGCGGGGGGCGTTACTATGGCTACACCTTC. Its protein is CASGGGRYYGYTF.

This clonotype was found a few times. The chain is built from TRBV10-3 and TRBJ2-7; tentative D call: TRBD2 (7 bases). Germline values: CDR1 ENHRY, CDR2 SYGVKD. The ends were cut back, 6 bases at V and 2 bases at J, with 14 bases in the middle. This CDR3 comprises 14 residues. The CDR3 coding sequence is TGTGCCATCAGCTTGGGGGGGCTACCCTACGAGCAGTACTTC. Encoded protein: CAISLGGLPYEQYF.

The chain is built from TRBV19 and TRBJ2-1; TRBD2 matches at 9 bases. Germline V gives CDR1 LNHDA, CDR2 SQIVND (reference sequence). Losses at the gene ends were 4 bases for V and 5 bases for J; bases not matched to a gene: 6. This CDR3 has 15 residues. The CDR3 loop reads CASSRASGVHNEQFF. The CDR3 coding sequence is TGTGCCAGTAGTAGGGCTAGCGGGGTGCACAATGAGCAGTTCTTC.

This clonotype turned up a few times. The V call is TRBV6-5, the J call TRBJ1-1, with D hard to call. Looked up from germline, CDR1 is MNHEY and CDR2 is SVGAGI. V was cut by 2 bases and J by 7 bases, with 8 bases left in between. The CDR3 contains 12 residues. This CDR3 reads CASSYGYSEAFF. Here the CDR3 DNA reads TGTGCCAGCAGTTACGGCTACAGTGAAGCTTTCTTT.

There are many counts of this clonotype. This chain joins TRBV7-8 and TRBJ1-5; D remains unclear. Germline CDR1 SGHVS, CDR2 FQNEAQ. The ends were cut back, 8 bases at V and 4 bases at J, with 15 bases in the middle. CDR3 length: 14 amino acids. The CDR3 sequence is CASSPSGVNQPQHF. As DNA, the CDR3 is TGTGCCAGCTCCCCTTCTGGGGTGAATCAGCCCCAGCATTTT.

The V and J genes are TRBV12-3 or TRBV12-4 and TRBJ1-1, with D perhaps TRBD1 (6 bases). V lost 7 bases, J lost 10 bases, and 22 bases lay in between. The CDR3 has 14 residues. The CDR3 bases are TGTGCCAGCACCGACGGACGCCGGGGACAAGGAGCTTTCTTT. It is translated as CASTDGRRGQGAFF.

This clonotype was seen more than once but under ten times. V usage is TRBV27 and J usage is TRBJ2-3; D gene unclear. This CDR3 region has 11 residues. The V end was cut by 5 bases, the J end by 7 bases, with 7 bases between. CDR1 is MNHEY and CDR2 is SMNVEV in the germline V gene (reference sequence). CDR3 loop: CASSLYNTQYF. DNA for the CDR3: TGTGCCAGCAGTCTCTATAATACGCAGTATTTT.

This clonotype was picked up a small number of times. This chain joins TRBV6-5 and TRBJ1-1; tentatively, D is TRBD1 (6 bases). Deletions cut 6 bases from V and 3 bases from J, with 11 bases between. The CDR3 has 13 amino acids. Germline CDR1 is MNHEY and CDR2 is SVGAGI. CDR3 sequence reads: CASRQGSYTEAFF. CDR3 nucleotides: TGTGCCAGCAGGCAGGGGAGTTACACTGAAGCTTTCTTT.